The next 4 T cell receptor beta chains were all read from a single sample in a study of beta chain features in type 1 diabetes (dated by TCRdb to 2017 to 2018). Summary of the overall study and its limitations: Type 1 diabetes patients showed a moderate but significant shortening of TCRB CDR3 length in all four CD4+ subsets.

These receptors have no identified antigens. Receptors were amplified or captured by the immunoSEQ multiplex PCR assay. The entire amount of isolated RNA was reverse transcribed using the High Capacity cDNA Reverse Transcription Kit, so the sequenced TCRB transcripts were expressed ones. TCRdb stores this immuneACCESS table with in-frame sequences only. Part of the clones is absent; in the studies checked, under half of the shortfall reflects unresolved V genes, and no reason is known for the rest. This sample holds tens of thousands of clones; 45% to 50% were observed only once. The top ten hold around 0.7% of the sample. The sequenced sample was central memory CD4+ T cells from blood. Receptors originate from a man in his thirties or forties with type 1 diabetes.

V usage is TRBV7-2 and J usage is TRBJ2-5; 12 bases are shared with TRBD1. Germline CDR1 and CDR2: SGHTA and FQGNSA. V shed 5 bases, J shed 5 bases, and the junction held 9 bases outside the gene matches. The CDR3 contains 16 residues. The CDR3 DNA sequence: TGTGCCAGCAGCCAGGGACAGGGGGCATTTGGGGAGACCCAGTACTTC. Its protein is CASSQGQGAFGETQYF.

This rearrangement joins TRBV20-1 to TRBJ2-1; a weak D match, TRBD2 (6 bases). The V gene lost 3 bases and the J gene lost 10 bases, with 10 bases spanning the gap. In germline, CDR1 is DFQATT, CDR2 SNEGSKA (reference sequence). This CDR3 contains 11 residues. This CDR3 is CSASIAAEQFF. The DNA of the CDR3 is TGCAGTGCTAGTATAGCGGCGGAGCAGTTCTTC.

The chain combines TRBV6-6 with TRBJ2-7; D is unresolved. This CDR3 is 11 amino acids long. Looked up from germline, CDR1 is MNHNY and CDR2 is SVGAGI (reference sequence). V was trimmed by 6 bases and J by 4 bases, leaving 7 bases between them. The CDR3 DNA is TGTGCCAGCAGCCCGTATTACGAGCAGTACTTC. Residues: CASSPYYEQYF.

In nucleotides, the CDR3 is TGTGCCAGCAGTGAAACCCTCCAGATTAACTATGGCTACACCTTC. This codes for CASSETLQINYGYTF. The chain has TRBV2 and TRBJ1-2; D is unresolved. Deletions cut 2 bases from V and 1 base from J, with 11 bases between. The CDR3 extends over 15 amino acids. CDR1 is SNHLY and CDR2 is FYNNEI in the germline V gene. Complete variable domain (other parts from reference TRBV2 and TRBJ1-2): EPEVTQTPSHQVTQMGQEVILRCVPISNHLYFYWYRQILGQKVEFLVSFYNNEISEKSEIFDDQFSVERPDGSNFTLKIRSTKLEDSAMYFCASSETLQINYGYTFGSGTRLTVV.